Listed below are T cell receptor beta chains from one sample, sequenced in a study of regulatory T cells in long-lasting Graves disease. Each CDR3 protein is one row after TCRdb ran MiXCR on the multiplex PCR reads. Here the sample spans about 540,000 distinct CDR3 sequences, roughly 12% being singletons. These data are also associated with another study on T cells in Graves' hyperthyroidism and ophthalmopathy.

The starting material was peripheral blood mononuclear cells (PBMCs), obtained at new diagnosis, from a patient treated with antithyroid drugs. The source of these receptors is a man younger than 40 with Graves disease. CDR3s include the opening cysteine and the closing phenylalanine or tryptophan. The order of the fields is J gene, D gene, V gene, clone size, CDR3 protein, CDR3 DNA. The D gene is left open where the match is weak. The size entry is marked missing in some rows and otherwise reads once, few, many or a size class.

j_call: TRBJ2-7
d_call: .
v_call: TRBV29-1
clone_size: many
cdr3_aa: CSVAVGYYEQYF
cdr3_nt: TGCAGCGTTGCAGTAGGTTACTACGAGCAGTACTTC

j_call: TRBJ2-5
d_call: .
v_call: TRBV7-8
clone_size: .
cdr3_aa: CASSFQGIETQYF
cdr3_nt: TGTGCCAGCAGCTTTCAGGGAATAGAGACCCAGTACTTC

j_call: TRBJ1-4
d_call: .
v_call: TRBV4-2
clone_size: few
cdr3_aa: CASSLTGPENEKLFF
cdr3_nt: TGTGCCAGCAGCCTTACAGGTCCAGAGAATGAAAAACTGTTTTTT

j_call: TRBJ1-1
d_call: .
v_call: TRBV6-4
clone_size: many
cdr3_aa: CASSDSGIGTEAFF
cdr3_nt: TGTGCCAGCAGTGACTCGGGGATCGGCACTGAAGCTTTCTTT

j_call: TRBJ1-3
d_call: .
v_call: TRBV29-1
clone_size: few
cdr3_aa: CSVVGADVSGNTIYF
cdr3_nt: TGCAGCGTGGTCGGGGCGGACGTCTCTGGAAACACCATATATTTT

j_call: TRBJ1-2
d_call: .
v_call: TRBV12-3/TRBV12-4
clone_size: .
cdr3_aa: CALWGARGYTF
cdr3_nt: TGTGCCTTGTGGGGGGCTCGGGGCTACACCTTC

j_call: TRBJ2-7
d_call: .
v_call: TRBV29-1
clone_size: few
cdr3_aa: CSVEDPGPIRDEQYF
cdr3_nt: TGCAGCGTTGAAGATCCAGGACCCATAAGGGACGAGCAGTACTTC

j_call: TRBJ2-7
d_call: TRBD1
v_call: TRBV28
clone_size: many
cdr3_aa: CASSPTGGRFHEQYF
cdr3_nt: TGTGCCAGCAGCCCGACAGGGGGGCGCTTTCACGAGCAGTACTTC

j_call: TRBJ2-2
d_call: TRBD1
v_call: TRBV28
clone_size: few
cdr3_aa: CASAFKGRGKTGELFF
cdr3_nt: TGTGCCAGCGCTTTTAAGGGCAGGGGGAAAACCGGGGAGCTGTTTTTT

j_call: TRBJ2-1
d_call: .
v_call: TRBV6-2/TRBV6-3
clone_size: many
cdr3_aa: CASSYSYLNNEQFF
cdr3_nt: TGTGCCAGCAGTTACTCTTACCTTAACAATGAGCAGTTCTTC

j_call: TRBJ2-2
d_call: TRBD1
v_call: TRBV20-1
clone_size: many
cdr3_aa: CSASTGQGNTGELFF
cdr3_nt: TGCAGTGCTTCCACGGGACAGGGAAACACCGGGGAGCTGTTTTTT

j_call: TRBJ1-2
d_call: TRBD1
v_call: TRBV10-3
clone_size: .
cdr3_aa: CATATGQVSPYYGYTF
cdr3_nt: TGTGCCACCGCCACGGGACAGGTCTCACCCTACTATGGCTACACCTTC

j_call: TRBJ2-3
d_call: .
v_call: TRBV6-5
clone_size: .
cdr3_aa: CASSYSDSSTDTQYF
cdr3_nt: TGTGCCAGCAGTTACTCGGACTCTAGCACAGATACGCAGTATTTT

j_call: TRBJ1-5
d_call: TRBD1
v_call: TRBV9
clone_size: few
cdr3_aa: CASSLGDSGRPQHF
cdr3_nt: TGTGCCAGCAGCCTCGGGGACAGCGGTAGACCCCAGCATTTT

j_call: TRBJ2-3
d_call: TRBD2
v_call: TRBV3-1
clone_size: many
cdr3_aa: CASSQGLAGVKDTQYF
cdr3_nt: TGTGCCAGCAGCCAAGGACTAGCGGGAGTTAAAGATACGCAGTATTTT

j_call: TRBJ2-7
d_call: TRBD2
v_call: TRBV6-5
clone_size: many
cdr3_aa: CASSSGFSGRSEQYF
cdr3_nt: TGTGCCAGCAGTTCAGGATTCAGCGGGAGAAGCGAGCAGTACTTC

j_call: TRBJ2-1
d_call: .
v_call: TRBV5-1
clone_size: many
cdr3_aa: CASMRRRGGYNEQFF
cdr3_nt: TGCGCCAGCATGAGGAGGCGAGGGGGGTACAATGAGCAGTTCTTC

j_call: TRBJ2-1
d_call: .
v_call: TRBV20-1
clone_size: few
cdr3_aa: CSARSPRAGSYEQFF
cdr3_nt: TGCAGTGCTAGGAGCCCTAGAGCTGGGAGCTATGAGCAGTTCTTC

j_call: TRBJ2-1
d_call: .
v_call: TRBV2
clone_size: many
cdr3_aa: CASTASGEYNEQFF
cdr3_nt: TGTGCCAGCACCGCCAGTGGGGAGTACAATGAGCAGTTCTTC

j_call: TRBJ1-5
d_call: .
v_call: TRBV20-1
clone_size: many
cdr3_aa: CSARGESNQPQHF
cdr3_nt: TGCAGTGCTAGAGGAGAGAGCAATCAGCCCCAGCATTTT